The clone carrying this TCR beta chain was picked up a small number of times. Its cognate antigen is unknown. Germline assignment: CDR1 SGHDT and CDR2 YYEEEE. Trimming removed 4 bases from V and 3 bases from J; junction bases left unmatched: 5. This CDR3 is 15 amino acids long. The entry originates in a study of post-analysis software for immune sequencing data. Study-wide results and limits: By F measure, samples from a shared preparation batch strongly co-clustered. People with multiple sclerosis had a significantly lower normalized Chao1 diversity than controls did. In patients, about 5 TRBV segments were more frequent than in controls, with TRBV5-6, TRBV5-1 and TRBV20-1 among them.

Unique molecular identifiers were carried by the TCR beta cDNA libraries. Once roughly 0.9 to 10 million T cells were used, about 490,000 cDNA molecules resulted. A single record per CDR3 protein comes from TCRdb applying MiXCR to the PCR reads. The data show over 150,000 distinct CDR3 sequences, with about 29% seen just once and around 1.5% held by the top ten. The sequence was obtained from a girl aged 5-17 years with multiple sclerosis. Material for sequencing was blood. V is TRBV5-6 and J is TRBJ2-3, with 10 bases matching TRBD2. The CDR3 spells CASSDLAGVTDTQYF. The DNA for the CDR3 is TGTGCCAGCAGCGATCTAGCGGGAGTTACAGATACGCAGTATTTT. The whole variable domain, remainder taken from reference TRBV5-6 and TRBJ2-3, is DAGVTQSPTHLIKTRGQQVTLRCSPKSGHDTVSWYQQALGQGPQFIFQYYEEEERQRGNFPDRFSGHQFPNYSSELNVNALLLGDSALYLCASSDLAGVTDTQYFGPGTRLTVL.